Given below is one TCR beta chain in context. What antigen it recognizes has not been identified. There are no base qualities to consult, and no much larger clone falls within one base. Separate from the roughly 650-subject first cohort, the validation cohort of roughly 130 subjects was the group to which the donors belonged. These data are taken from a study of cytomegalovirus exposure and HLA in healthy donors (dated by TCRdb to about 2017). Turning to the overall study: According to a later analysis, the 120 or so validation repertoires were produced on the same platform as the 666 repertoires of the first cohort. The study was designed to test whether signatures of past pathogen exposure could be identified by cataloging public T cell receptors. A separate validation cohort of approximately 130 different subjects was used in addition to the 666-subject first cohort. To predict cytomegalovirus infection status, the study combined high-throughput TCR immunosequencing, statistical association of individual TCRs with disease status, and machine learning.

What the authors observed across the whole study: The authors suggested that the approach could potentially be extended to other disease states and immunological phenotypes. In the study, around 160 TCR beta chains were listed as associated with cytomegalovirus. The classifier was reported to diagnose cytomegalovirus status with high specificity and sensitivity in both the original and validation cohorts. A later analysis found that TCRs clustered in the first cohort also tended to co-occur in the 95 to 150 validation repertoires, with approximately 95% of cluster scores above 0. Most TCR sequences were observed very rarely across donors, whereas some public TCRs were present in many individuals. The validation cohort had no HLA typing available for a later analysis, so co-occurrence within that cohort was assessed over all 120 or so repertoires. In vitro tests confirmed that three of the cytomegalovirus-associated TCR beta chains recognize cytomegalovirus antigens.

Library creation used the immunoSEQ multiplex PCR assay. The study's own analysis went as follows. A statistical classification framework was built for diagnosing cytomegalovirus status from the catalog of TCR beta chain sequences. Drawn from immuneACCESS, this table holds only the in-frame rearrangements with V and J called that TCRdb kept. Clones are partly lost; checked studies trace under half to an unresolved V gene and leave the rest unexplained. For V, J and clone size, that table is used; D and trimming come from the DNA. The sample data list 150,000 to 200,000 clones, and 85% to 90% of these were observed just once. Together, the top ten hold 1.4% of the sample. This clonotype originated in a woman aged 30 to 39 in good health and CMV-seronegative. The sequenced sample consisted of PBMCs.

The nucleotides are TGTGCCAGCAGCGATGGGCTGACTAACTATGGCTACACCTTC. Its protein is CASSDGLTNYGYTF. The sequence is built from TRBV7-9 and TRBJ1-2; the D segment cannot be called with confidence. CDR1 and CDR2 are drawn from the germline V gene (reference sequence): SEHNR, FQNEAQ. V gives up 5 bases and J gives up 0 bases, and the segment between their germline ends measures 10 bases. From the cysteine through the phenylalanine, the CDR3 covers 14 amino acids. The sequence is cut down to CDR3 DNA, 42 bases in frame from base 1.